The rows below give T cell receptor beta chains drawn from one sample of a study of cytomegalovirus exposure and HLA in healthy donors. Method: immunoSEQ multiplex PCR; TCRdb's copy keeps in-frame clones and lacks some. Of 150,000 to 200,000 clones detected, 85% appear once; the ten largest clones hold approximately 16%. Sequencing was performed on PBMCs. The receptors here all came from a man aged 18 to 30 in good health and CMV-seropositive. Both conserved end residues are part of each CDR3. Each record gives: clone size, D gene, V gene, J gene, CDR3 protein, CDR3 DNA. D genes are given only for firm matches. Part of the rows lack a size; the others show once, few, many or a class for expanded clones.

>NA|TRBD1|TRBV10-3|TRBJ2-3
CAISRTGETDTQYF
TGTGCCATCAGCCGGACAGGGGAAACAGATACGCAGTATTTT
>NA|TRBD2|TRBV12-5|TRBJ2-2
CASGLRLAGYTGELFF
TGTGCTAGTGGTTTGCGACTAGCGGGGTACACCGGGGAGCTGTTTTTT
>NA|NA|TRBV28|TRBJ2-3
CASSPWGRGRTDTQYF
TGTGCCAGCAGTCCATGGGGCAGGGGGAGGACAGATACGCAGTATTTT
>NA|NA|TRBV5-1|TRBJ2-3
CASSLFSSTDTQYF
TGCGCCAGCAGCTTGTTCTCTAGCACAGATACGCAGTATTTT
>NA|NA|TRBV30|TRBJ2-3
CAWSRTGDTQYF
TGTGCCTGGAGTAGGACGGGGGATACGCAGTATTTT
>NA|TRBD2|TRBV4-1|TRBJ2-1
CASGVTSGRNEQFF
TGCGCCAGCGGGGTCACTAGCGGGAGAAATGAGCAGTTCTTC
>few|NA|TRBV5-5|TRBJ1-6
CASSSEGDTPLHF
TGTGCCAGCAGCTCTGAGGGAGATACACCCCTCCACTTT
>NA|NA|TRBV11-3|TRBJ2-7
CASAGQYDSYEQYF
TGTGCCAGCGCGGGGCAGTATGATTCCTACGAGCAGTACTTC
>NA|NA|TRBV19|TRBJ1-1
CASLPYEGVSTEAFF
TGTGCCAGCCTTCCTTATGAGGGAGTCTCAACTGAAGCTTTCTTT
>NA|NA|TRBV2|TRBJ1-2
CASRGPYGYTF
TGTGCCAGCAGGGGCCCTTATGGCTACACCTTC